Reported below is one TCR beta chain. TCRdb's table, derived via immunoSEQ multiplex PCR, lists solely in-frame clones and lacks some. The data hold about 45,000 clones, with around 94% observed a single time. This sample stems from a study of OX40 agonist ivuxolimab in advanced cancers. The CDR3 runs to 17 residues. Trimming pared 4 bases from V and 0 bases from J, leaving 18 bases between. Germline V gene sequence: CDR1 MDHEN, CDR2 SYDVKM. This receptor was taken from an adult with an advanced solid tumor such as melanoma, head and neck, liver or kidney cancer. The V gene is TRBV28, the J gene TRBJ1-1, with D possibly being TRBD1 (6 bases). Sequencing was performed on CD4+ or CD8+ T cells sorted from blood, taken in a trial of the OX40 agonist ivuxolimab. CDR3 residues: CASSSIWETGLNTEAFF. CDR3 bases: TGTGCCAGCAGTTCTATATGGGAGACAGGCTTGAACACTGAAGCTTTCTTT.